This T cell receptor (beta chain) was profiled in a study of regulatory T cells in long-lasting Graves disease (dated by TCRdb to the early 2020s). Background for the entire study: Persistent Graves' disease was defined as antithyroid drug treatment for over 5 years with persistently positive TSH receptor autoantibodies. A total of about 35 samples underwent TCR sequencing: some 13 from persistent and around 20 from newly diagnosed Graves' disease patients. The study was registered as a clinical trial and conducted in China. Persistent Graves' disease patients were compared with newly diagnosed Graves' disease patients by peripheral blood TCR sequencing and RNA sequencing. In the clinical cohort, patients with persistent Graves' disease had used antithyroid drugs for an average of roughly 10 years. What the study reported, not specific to this receptor: Patients with persistent disease shared more public clonotypes (under 3,000) than newly diagnosed patients did (more than 900). Sequencing and analysis were limited to the TCR beta chain. As a limitation, the authors acknowledged that the small sample size may reduce accuracy. Compared with newly diagnosed patients, persistent Graves' disease patients had lower TCR Shannon entropy and fewer highly expanded clones, which suggests clonal expansion. Preferential use of TRBV28, TRBJ1-2 and TRBJ2-5 was observed in persistent disease, whereas TRBV20-1 and TRBJ2-1 were favored in newly diagnosed disease. Because the primary lesion, thyroid tissue, could not be accessed, the study looked at peripheral blood alone.

Between the V and J ends, shortened by 2 bases and 9 bases respectively, the junction contains 11 bases. The CDR3 starts with the cysteine, ends with the phenylalanine, and has 13 residues. The sequence is cut down to CDR3 DNA, 39 bases in frame from base 1. Reading the germline V gene gives CDR1 MGHRA and CDR2 YSYEKL. The time point label here, explained by the study, means: persistent/refractory GD, antithyroid drugs over 5 years with positive TRAb. For both TCR sequencing and RNA sequencing, RNA was extracted from PBMCs in TRIzol. Graves' disease was diagnosed according to American Thyroid Association guidelines. Patients were recruited from an endocrinology department in Xi'an, China. Each patient gave 9 to 10 milliliters of peripheral blood, collected in an EDTA anticoagulant tube. Ficoll Paque Plus density gradient separation was used to isolate PBMCs, and no further T cell sorting was performed. An Agilent 2100 Bioanalyzer and agarose gel were used to assess RNA quality, and a NanoDrop 2000 was used to measure RNA concentration.

On this clonotype itself: Its binding antigen is unknown. Base qualities were left out, and no much larger clone turns up one base away.

Libraries were built with multiplex PCR. TCRdb lists the instrument as Illumina HiSeq 4000. iRepertoire HTBI primers and Arm-PCR amplification of CDR3 regions were used to construct TCR beta libraries. Before sequencing, the PCR products underwent gel purification. The study's processing was this. A total of 62 TRBV and more than twelve TRBJ segments were identified across samples and were used for gene usage analysis of CDR3 amino acid clonotypes. COPE and FqMerger were used to merge filtered high-quality paired reads into contigs. Contigs were aligned with BLAST to IMGT TRBV, TRBD and TRBJ reference genes, and CDR3 was defined per IMGT. Clonotypes above 0.1% frequency were classified as highly expanded clones. Shannon entropy served as the measure of repertoire diversity, while the Gini coefficient captured V-J evenness. Clonotypes shared by more than one individual were considered public. The public reads were run again by TCRdb, first through fastp at Q25 and then through MiXCR, and only productive beta chains were kept. Every distinct CDR3 protein forms one entry, paired with its most common genes and DNA. Clone size and V and J calls follow TCRdb, not the original study. The sample table records hundreds of thousands of distinct CDR3 sequences; 20% of these occur just once. 6.5% to 10% of the sample belongs to the ten largest clones.

Rearrangement joined TRBV4-1 to TRBJ1-3, and the D gene may be TRBD1, 5 bases matching. The material sequenced was peripheral blood mononuclear cells (PBMCs), taken when the disease was refractory, from a patient treated with antithyroid drugs. The sequence derives from a female donor with Graves disease. The DNA reads TGCGCCAGCAGCCAAATAGACAGTTCCACCATATATTTT. It codes for CASSQIDSSTIYF.